One T cell receptor (beta chain) is described in this entry. The antigen remains unidentified. The length of the CDR3 is 12 residues. The germline CDR1 and CDR2 sequences are MNHEY and SVGAGI. The V and J ends lost 6 bases and 5 bases respectively, with 10 bases between them. Eligibility required adulthood, ileal or ileocolonic Crohn's disease and indicated ileocolonic resection. This sample stems from a study of T cell repertoires in ileal Crohn's disease. Study findings and constraints: Clonality above 26.8% at surgery always came with endoscopic recurrence.

TCRdb's table, derived via immunoSEQ multiplex PCR, lists solely in-frame clones and lacks some. The repertoire consists of fewer than 6,500 clones, with roughly 80% occurring once and the leading ten covering 4.5% to 6%. Sequencing was carried out using ileal tissue. This chain joins TRBV6-5 and TRBJ2-5; D unresolved. The TCR was taken from an adult with Crohn's disease. The CDR3 loop reads CASRGLSETQYF. The CDR3 DNA reads as TGTGCCAGCAGGGGCCTTAGTGAGACCCAGTACTTC.